These 26 T cell receptor beta chains share one sample of origin, sequenced in a study of neurological immune-mediated disorders. TCRdb reprocessed the 5' RACE reads via MiXCR and lists one record per CDR3 protein. The sample holds roughly 62,000 distinct CDR3 sequences, around 10% seen once. Sequenced sample: PBMCs. These receptors came from a man between 60 and 75 years old in good health.

This clonotype has ten or more counts. This chain links TRBV13 with TRBJ1-1; the D gene is possibly TRBD1 (5 bases). The CDR3 covers 12 residues. The germline V gene has CDR1 PRHDT and CDR2 FYEKMQ (reference sequence). The V gene lost 4 bases and the J gene lost 3 bases, with 6 bases spanning the gap. The CDR3 sequence: CASSWGDTEAFF. In DNA form, the CDR3 reads TGTGCCAGCAGCTGGGGGGACACTGAAGCTTTCTTT. Looking up the rest from reference TRBV13 and TRBJ1-1 gives the full variable domain: AAGVIQSPRHLIKEKRETATLKCYPIPRHDTVYWYQQGPGQDPQFLISFYEKMQSDKGSIPDRFSAQQFSDYHSELNMSSLELGDSALYFCASSWGDTEAFFGQGTRLTVV.

This clonotype was counted at least ten times. The rearrangement links TRBV10-2 to TRBJ1-5; TRBD1 matches at 8 bases. V lost 8 bases to trimming and J lost 7 bases; unmatched junction nucleotides: 7. CDR1 is WSHSY and CDR2 is SAAADI in the germline V gene. The CDR3 runs 13 residues. CDR3 bases: TGCGCCAGCCCAGGGGGCGCAGGACAGCCCCAGCATTTT. Translated, it gives CASPGGAGQPQHF.

This clonotype has at least ten counts. The CDR3 protein is CSASEGVTDTQYF. CDR3 DNA: TGCAGTGCTAGCGAGGGGGTTACAGATACGCAGTATTTT. V is TRBV20-1 and J is TRBJ2-3; a possible D gene is TRBD1 (6 bases). The V end was cut by 3 bases, the J end by 3 bases, with 10 bases between. The length of the CDR3 is 13 residues. The germline CDR1 and CDR2 sequences are DFQATT and SNEGSKA (reference sequence).

This clonotype was counted many times. CDR3 DNA: TGCAGCGTTGAACTGTGGGACAGGGGCTACAATGAGCAGTTCTTC. The encoded protein is CSVELWDRGYNEQFF. The V call is TRBV29-1, the J call TRBJ2-1; 10 positions match TRBD1. The CDR3 spans 15 residues. Trimming removed 2 bases from V and 3 bases from J; junction bases left unmatched: 4. Germline assignment: CDR1 SQVTM and CDR2 ANQGSEA.

This clonotype was recorded at least ten times. The genes are TRBV20-1 and TRBJ2-1, with D perhaps TRBD1 or TRBD2 (6 bases each). Germline V CDR1 and CDR2: DFQATT, SNEGSKA (reference sequence). Trimming removed 7 bases at V and 5 bases at J, with 21 bases between. The CDR3 loop spans 15 amino acids. The CDR3 DNA follows: TGCAGTGGGCGTCCTCCGAGGGGGGTAAACAATGAGCAGTTCTTC. This codes for CSGRPPRGVNNEQFF.

The sample holds many counts of this clonotype. The gene calls are TRBV6-6 and TRBJ2-7; TRBD1 matches at 10 bases. Germline values: CDR1 MNHNY, CDR2 SVGAGI (reference sequence). The V and J ends lost 2 bases and 5 bases, in that order; junction bases with no gene match: 3. This CDR3 has 14 residues. Here the CDR3 DNA reads TGTGCCAGCAGTTACGACAGGGGGCGGAACGAGCAGTACTTC. Translating it yields CASSYDRGRNEQYF.

The table lists this clonotype with many counts. V is TRBV9 and J is TRBJ1-2, with 12 positions matching TRBD1. The junction had 11 bases not matched to a gene; V was cut back by 4 bases and J by 4 bases. Germline assignment: CDR1 SGDLS and CDR2 YYNGEE. CDR3 length: 17 residues. Here the CDR3 reads CASSPTPGQGAIYGYTF. CDR3 nucleotides: TGTGCCAGCAGCCCCACTCCGGGACAGGGGGCGATCTATGGCTACACCTTC.

This clonotype appeared many times. The chain couples TRBV29-1 to TRBJ2-1; 8 bases map to TRBD1. From germline, CDR1 is SQVTM and CDR2 ANQGSEA. This CDR3 spans 15 amino acids. J was trimmed by 2 bases and V by 5 bases; bases with no gene match: 8. The DNA of the CDR3 is TGCAGCGTTCAATTATCAGGGGGCCCCTACAATGAGCAGTTCTTC. Translated, it gives CSVQLSGGPYNEQFF.

This clonotype was picked up many times. This chain joins TRBV20-1 and TRBJ2-5; D might be TRBD2 (6 bases). Trimming removed 5 bases from V and 2 bases from J, with 9 bases in between. The CDR3 extends over 12 amino acids. Germline assignment: CDR1 DFQATT and CDR2 SNEGSKA (reference sequence). CDR3 in amino acids: CSAHSGQETQYF. The DNA for the CDR3 is TGCAGTGCTCATAGCGGTCAAGAGACCCAGTACTTC.

This clonotype has only one observation. The V and J genes are TRBV6-1 and TRBJ1-3, with TRBD1 matching 11 bases. Per germline, CDR1 MNHNS and CDR2 SASEGT. The CDR3 length is 18 residues. V lost 0 bases, J lost 4 bases, and 8 bases stayed unmatched. This CDR3 is CASSEAAMGQGGGNTIYF. The CDR3 nucleotides are TGTGCCAGCAGTGAAGCCGCTATGGGACAGGGGGGAGGAAACACCATATATTTT.

This clonotype showed up many times. The chain carries TRBV5-5 and TRBJ2-3, with 15 bases that match TRBD2. The CDR3 loop spans 20 amino acids. The trim removed 3 bases at V and 6 bases at J, leaving 17 bases unmatched. CDR1 SGHKS and CDR2 YYEKEE come from the germline V gene (reference sequence). The CDR3: CASSSPGLAGGGRGFDTQYF. The CDR3 DNA is TGTGCCAGCAGCTCCCCCGGACTAGCGGGGGGGGGCCGAGGGTTTGATACGCAGTATTTT. Drawing the rest from reference TRBV5-5 and TRBJ2-3, the complete variable domain is DAGVTQSPTHLIKTRGQQVTLRCSPISGHKSVSWYQQVLGQGPQFIFQYYEKEERGRGNFPDRFSARQFPNYSSELNVNALLLGDSALYLCASSSPGLAGGGRGFDTQYFGPGTRLTVL.

This clonotype appeared many times. V usage is TRBV4-3 and J usage is TRBJ1-3, with a possible D match to TRBD1 (6 bases). V was trimmed by 3 bases and J by 0 bases, leaving 9 bases between them. CDR3 length: 15 amino acids. Germline CDR1 LGHNA, CDR2 YSLEER. The CDR3 nucleotides read TGCGCCAGCAGCCAGGGACAACTCTCTGGAAACACCATATATTTT. It specifies CASSQGQLSGNTIYF.

Ten or more counts support this clonotype. The chain couples TRBV20-1 to TRBJ2-6, with TRBD2 matching over 8 bases. From germline, CDR1 is DFQATT and CDR2 SNEGSKA (reference sequence). This CDR3 has 15 amino acids. The chain's CDR3 is CRVGGGLSGANVLTF. DNA for the CDR3: TGCAGAGTTGGCGGGGGGCTCTCTGGGGCCAACGTCCTGACTTTC.

In this sample, this clonotype turned up many times. The genes are TRBV12-3 or TRBV12-4 and TRBJ1-5; possible D gene TRBD1, 5 bases. Trimming removed 6 bases at V and 0 bases at J, with 12 bases between. The CDR3 contains 15 residues. CDR3 sequence: CASSDSYYSNQPQHF. CDR3 bases: TGTGCCAGCAGCGACAGCTACTATAGCAATCAGCCCCAGCATTTT.

This clonotype was detected many times. The chain joins TRBV12-3 or TRBV12-4 to TRBJ2-7, with D unclear. The CDR3 length is 15 residues. Trimming cost V 1 base and J 1 base, with 11 bases left between them. The DNA of the CDR3 is TGTGCCAGCAGTTTAGGAGACTCGCCGTCCTACGAGCAGTACTTC. Translation gives CASSLGDSPSYEQYF.

At least ten counts were recorded for this clonotype. V gene TRBV3-1 combines with J gene TRBJ1-2; tentatively, D is TRBD1 (5 bases). Trimming left V 0 bases short and J 8 bases short, with 13 bases between. Germline V gene lookup returns CDR1 LGHDT and CDR2 YNNKEL (reference sequence). This CDR3 is 14 amino acids long. In nucleotides, the CDR3 is TGTGCCAGCAGCCAAGAACTCCAGGGTAAGGGCTACACCTTC. Translation gives CASSQELQGKGYTF.

At least ten counts were recorded for this clonotype. This rearrangement joins TRBV12-3 or TRBV12-4 to TRBJ1-2; the match to TRBD1 covers 8 bases. The CDR3 is 16 residues long. With V trimmed by 4 bases and J by 7 bases, 14 bases remained unmatched. The CDR3 here is CASSYGLGQGASGYTF. CDR3 nucleotide sequence: TGTGCCAGCAGTTATGGGTTGGGGCAGGGGGCGTCTGGCTACACCTTC.

There are many counts of this clonotype. The J gene is TRBJ1-1, the V gene TRBV25-1, with D unclear. Germline CDR1 reads MGHDK; CDR2 reads SYGVNS. The CDR3 totals 14 residues. Trimming shortened V by 1 base and J by 5 bases, and 11 bases separated the two germline ends. The CDR3 DNA is TGTGCCAGCAGTGAATCGGGCTGGGGTACTGAAGCTTTCTTT. Its protein product is CASSESGWGTEAFF.

The sample holds many counts of this clonotype. The J gene is TRBJ1-3, the V gene TRBV11-2; D is possibly TRBD1 (5 bases). The CDR3 is 15 amino acids. Germline assignment: CDR1 SGHAT and CDR2 FQNNGV. V lost 3 bases and J 4 bases, leaving 13 bases between the germline ends. CDR3 sequence: CASSFNSGSGNTIYF. DNA for the CDR3: TGTGCCAGCAGCTTTAATTCAGGGAGCGGAAACACCATATATTTT.

This clonotype was recorded at least ten times. The rearrangement links TRBV7-2 to TRBJ1-3, with D hard to call. Looked up from germline, CDR1 is SGHTA and CDR2 is FQGNSA. V lost 7 bases, J lost 2 bases, and 15 bases lay in between. The length of the CDR3 is 15 residues. Written as DNA, the CDR3 is TGTGCCAGCACCCTAGGCCAGAACGCTGGAAACACCATATATTTT. Amino acid sequence: CASTLGQNAGNTIYF.

This clonotype was recorded many times. V usage is TRBV5-1 and J usage is TRBJ2-2; D unclear. Germline V gene sequence: CDR1 SGHRS, CDR2 YFSETQ. The CDR3 extends over 14 amino acids. The V gene lost 0 bases and the J gene lost 5 bases, with 8 bases spanning the gap. CDR3 sequence reads: CASSLGQDTGELFF. The CDR3 DNA reads as TGCGCCAGCAGCTTGGGGCAAGATACCGGGGAGCTGTTTTTT.

The sample holds many counts of this clonotype. The V call is TRBV20-1, the J call TRBJ2-7; D unclear. The germline V gene encodes CDR1 DFQATT and CDR2 SNEGSKA (reference sequence). This CDR3 spans 11 amino acids. The V end was cut by 6 bases, the J end by 3 bases, with 9 bases between. The CDR3 sequence is CSAPEGYEQYF. For the CDR3, the DNA is TGCAGTGCCCCCGAAGGCTACGAGCAGTACTTC.

This clonotype was seen repeatedly, ten times or more. The V call is TRBV7-2, the J call TRBJ2-7, with D tentatively TRBD1 or TRBD2 (5 bases each). CDR3 length: 12 amino acids. Trimming left V 0 bases short and J 6 bases short, with 6 bases between. Per germline, CDR1 SGHTA and CDR2 FQGNSA. The CDR3 protein is CASSLAGVEQYF. The CDR3 DNA sequence: TGTGCCAGCAGCTTAGCGGGGGTCGAGCAGTACTTC.

There are many counts of this clonotype. This chain joins TRBV10-3 and TRBJ2-3; 7 bases are a match to TRBD2. V lost 6 bases and J lost 0; bases outside the gene matches: 0. The CDR3 consists of 13 residues. Germline loops: CDR1 ENHRY, CDR2 SYGVKD. CDR3 in amino acids: CAIRGGSTDTQYF. The CDR3, as DNA: TGTGCCATCAGGGGGGGGAGCACAGATACGCAGTATTTT.

This clonotype was seen many times. The V and J genes are TRBV15 and TRBJ1-5, with D unclear. This CDR3 has 17 residues. Germline lookup yields CDR1 LNHNV and CDR2 YYDKDF (reference sequence). V was pared by 1 base and J by 0 bases, with 13 bases between. The CDR3 is CATSRGPGRYSNQPQHF. The CDR3 bases are TGTGCCACCAGCAGAGGACCGGGTCGATATAGCAATCAGCCCCAGCATTTT.

Ten or more counts support this clonotype. This sequence joins TRBV7-2 and TRBJ2-2, with TRBD1 matching over 7 bases. The germline CDR1 and CDR2 sequences are SGHTA and FQGNSA. CDR3 length: 16 residues. The junction had 11 bases not matched to a gene; V was cut back by 6 bases and J by 4 bases. CDR3 bases: TGTGCCAGCAGAATACAAGGGACAGCCCTCACCGGGGAGCTGTTTTTT. Translating it yields CASRIQGTALTGELFF.